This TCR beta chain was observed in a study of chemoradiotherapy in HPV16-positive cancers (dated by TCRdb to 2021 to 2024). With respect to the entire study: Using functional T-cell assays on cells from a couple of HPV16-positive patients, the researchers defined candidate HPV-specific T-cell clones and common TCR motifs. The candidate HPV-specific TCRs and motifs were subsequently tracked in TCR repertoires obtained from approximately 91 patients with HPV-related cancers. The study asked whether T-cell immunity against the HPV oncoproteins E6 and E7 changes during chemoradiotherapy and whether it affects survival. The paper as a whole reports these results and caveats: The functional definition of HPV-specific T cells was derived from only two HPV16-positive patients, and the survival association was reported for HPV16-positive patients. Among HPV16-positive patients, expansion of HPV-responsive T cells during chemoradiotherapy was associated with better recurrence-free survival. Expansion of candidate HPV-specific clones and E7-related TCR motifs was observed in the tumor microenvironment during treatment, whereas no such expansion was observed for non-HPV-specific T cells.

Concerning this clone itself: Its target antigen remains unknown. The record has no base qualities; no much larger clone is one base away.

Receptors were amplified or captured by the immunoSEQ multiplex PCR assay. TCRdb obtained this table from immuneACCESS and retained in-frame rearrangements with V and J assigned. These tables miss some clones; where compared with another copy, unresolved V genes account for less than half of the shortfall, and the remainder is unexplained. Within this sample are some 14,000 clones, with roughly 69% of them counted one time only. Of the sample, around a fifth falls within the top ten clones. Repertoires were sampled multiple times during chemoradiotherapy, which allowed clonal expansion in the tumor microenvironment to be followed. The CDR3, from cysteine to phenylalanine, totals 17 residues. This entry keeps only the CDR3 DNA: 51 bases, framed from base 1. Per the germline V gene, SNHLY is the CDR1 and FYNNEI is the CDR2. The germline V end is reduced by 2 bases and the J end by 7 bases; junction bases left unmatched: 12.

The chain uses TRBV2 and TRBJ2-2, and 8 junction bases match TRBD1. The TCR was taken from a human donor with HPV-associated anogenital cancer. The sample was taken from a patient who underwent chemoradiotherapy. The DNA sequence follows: TGTGCCAGCAGTGAAAATTGGCTAAGACAGGGGAACGGGGAGCTGTTTTTT. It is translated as CASSENWLRQGNGELFF.